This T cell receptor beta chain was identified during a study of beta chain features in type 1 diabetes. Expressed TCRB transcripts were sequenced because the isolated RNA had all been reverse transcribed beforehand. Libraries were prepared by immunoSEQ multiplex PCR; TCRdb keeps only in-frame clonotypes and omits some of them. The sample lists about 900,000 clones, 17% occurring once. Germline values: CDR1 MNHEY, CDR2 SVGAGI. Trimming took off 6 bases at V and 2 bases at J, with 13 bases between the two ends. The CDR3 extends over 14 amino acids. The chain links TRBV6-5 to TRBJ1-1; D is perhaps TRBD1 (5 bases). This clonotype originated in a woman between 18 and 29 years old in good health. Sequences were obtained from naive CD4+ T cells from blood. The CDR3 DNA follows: TGTGCCAGCAGAACGACAGCGTCCAACACTGAAGCTTTCTTT. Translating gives CASRTTASNTEAFF.